This T cell receptor (beta chain) originates from a study of CD8+ T cells in alopecia areata. Study-level information: Patients received oral tofacitinib, 5 to 10 mg twice daily, for moderate-to-severe alopecia areata. Regarding the study as a whole: Uncertain still, given a single nonresponder, is whether baseline CD8+ expansion links to response. Tofacitinib yielded significantly lower scalp clonality and fewer expanded CD8+ clones among the top 100.

Germline CDR1 is MNHEY and CDR2 is SVGAGI. V lost 0 bases and J 5 bases, leaving 2 bases between the germline ends. This CDR3 comprises 13 residues. This clone has just a few counts. Its antigen is still unknown. Noted treatment: oral pan-JAK inhibitor, 5-10 mg twice daily. Extracted RNA was reverse transcribed into cDNA, the sequencing template. The table came from immunoSEQ multiplex PCR; TCRdb's copy has only in-frame clones and leaves some out. The table shows a few hundred thousand clones, with roughly two fifths occurring only once. The source was CD4+ T cells sorted from blood, collected around week 34, from a patient treated with tofacitinib. This sequence joins TRBV6-5 and TRBJ1-6; D uncertain. This clonotype was obtained from a human donor with alopecia areata. The CDR3 spells CASSYSDNSPLHF. CDR3 DNA: TGTGCCAGCAGTTACTCTGATAATTCACCCCTCCACTTT.